The 26 T cell receptor beta chains listed next were all sequenced from one sample in a study of T cells in Graves' hyperthyroidism and ophthalmopathy. TCR beta CDR3 regions were amplified from RNA transcripts. The HTBI set primed first-round TCR CDR3 RT-PCR. TCRdb analysed the multiplex PCR reads with MiXCR anew, one entry per CDR3 protein. Among around 300,000 distinct CDR3 sequences, about 13% were seen once, and the ten largest hold less than 8%. The specimen sequenced was blood. The receptor set was obtained from a woman in her thirties or forties with Graves' hyperthyroidism.

At least ten counts were recorded for this clonotype. The genes are TRBV20-1 and TRBJ2-5, with 14 bases lining up with TRBD2. The CDR3 covers 17 residues. V trimming: 0 bases; J trimming: 6 bases; junction bases outside the gene matches: 9. Germline CDR1 and CDR2: DFQATT and SNEGSKA (reference sequence). CDR3 protein: CSARDIRLAGGPQTQYF. CDR3 DNA sequence: TGCAGTGCTAGAGATATTAGACTAGCGGGAGGGCCTCAGACCCAGTACTTC.

This rearrangement joins TRBV2 to TRBJ1-4; tentative D call: TRBD1 (5 bases). CDR1 and CDR2 (germline): SNHLY, FYNNEI. The germline V and J ends were trimmed by 4 bases and 8 bases, with 11 bases remaining between them. The CDR3 is 13 residues long. The CDR3 region has the DNA TGTGCCAGCAGTGCCAGGGTAGTCGAAAAACTGTTTTTT. It yields the protein CASSARVVEKLFF.

This clonotype has ten or more counts. V is TRBV6-1 and J is TRBJ2-1; D might be TRBD2 (7 bases). The germline CDR1 and CDR2 sequences are MNHNS and SASEGT. Trimming pared 5 bases from V and 2 bases from J, leaving 16 bases between. There are 16 residues in the CDR3. DNA of the CDR3: TGTGCCAGCAGTCCCCAAAGGGGGACTACCTACAATGAGCAGTTCTTC. This sequence encodes CASSPQRGTTYNEQFF.

This clonotype was recorded once. The junction departs from germline at one end; a sequencing error may be responsible. This sequence joins TRBV2 and TRBJ2-2; a weak D match, TRBD2 (5 bases). Germline CDR1 and CDR2: SNHLY and FYNNEI. CDR3 length: 13 residues. The DNA for the CDR3 is TGTGCCAGCACCACCAGCGTCACCGGGGAGCTGCTTTTT. Translation: CASTTSVTGELLF.

This clonotype was recorded a few times. DNA for the CDR3: TGTGCCAGCAGTGACGAGCTAGCTACCTACAATGAGCAGTTCTTC. It codes for CASSDELATYNEQFF. V is TRBV6-4 and J is TRBJ2-1, with D maybe TRBD2 (5 bases). Trimming cost V 2 bases and J 2 bases, with 10 bases left between them. Germline assignment: CDR1 MRHNA and CDR2 SNTAGT. The CDR3 length is 15 residues.

This clonotype was seen at least ten times. V usage is TRBV3-1 and J usage is TRBJ2-7, with D perhaps matching TRBD1 or TRBD2 (5 bases each). Trimming took off 0 bases at V and 4 bases at J, with 10 bases between the two ends. This CDR3 spans 14 amino acids. Germline loops: CDR1 LGHDT, CDR2 YNNKEL (reference sequence). DNA for the CDR3: TGTGCCAGCAGCCAAGAGGGGGTGGCATACGAGCAGTACTTC. As protein: CASSQEGVAYEQYF.

There are many counts of this clonotype. The chain links TRBV11-2 to TRBJ1-2; 7 positions match TRBD1. V was pared by 5 bases and J by 4 bases, with 10 bases of the junction left unmatched. CDR3 size: 15 residues. Germline V CDR1 and CDR2: SGHAT, FQNNGV. CDR3 amino acids: CASSASRQGTYGYTF. CDR3 nucleotide sequence: TGTGCCAGCAGCGCATCCCGACAGGGAACCTATGGCTACACCTTC.

In DNA, the CDR3 is TGTGCCACCAGTGATGGGGGTGGGAGGGCCGACGGGGAGCTGTTTTTT. Encoded protein: CATSDGGGRADGELFF. The chain carries TRBV24-1 and TRBJ2-2; TRBD2 matches at 7 bases. Germline V gives CDR1 KGHDR, CDR2 SFDVKD. This CDR3 contains 16 residues. V shed 3 bases, J shed 7 bases, and the junction held 10 bases outside the gene matches.

This clonotype was recorded at least ten times. The chain recombines TRBV29-1 with TRBJ2-5, with 9 bases that match TRBD2. The CDR3 contains 14 residues. Germline V lookup: CDR1 SQVTM, CDR2 ANQGSEA. The V and J ends lost 3 bases and 3 bases, in that order; junction bases with no gene match: 5. CDR3 loop: CSVDLLAGEETQYF. The CDR3 nucleotides are TGCAGCGTTGACCTACTAGCGGGCGAAGAGACCCAGTACTTC.

The sample holds many counts of this clonotype. J is TRBJ1-6 and V is TRBV2, with D uncertain. The germline gives CDR1 SNHLY, CDR2 FYNNEI. V was clipped by 8 bases and J by 7 bases, with 12 bases between them. This CDR3 spans 13 amino acids. The CDR3 region is CASWEEPNSPLHF. The CDR3 nucleotides are TGTGCCAGCTGGGAAGAGCCGAATTCACCCCTCCACTTT.

This clonotype was observed many times. The genes are TRBV20-1 and TRBJ2-1; 9 nucleotides agree with TRBD2. CDR1 DFQATT and CDR2 SNEGSKA come from the germline V gene (reference sequence). This CDR3 comprises 16 residues. V was pared by 0 bases and J by 3 bases, with 6 bases of the junction left unmatched. CDR3 sequence: CSARDLASGDYNEQFF. The DNA of the CDR3 is TGCAGTGCTAGAGATCTTGCTAGCGGGGACTACAATGAGCAGTTCTTC.

The chain links TRBV6-5 to TRBJ1-6; D gene unclear. The CDR3 contains 16 residues. The V gene lost 0 bases and the J gene lost 2 bases, with 8 bases spanning the gap. The germline V gene has CDR1 MNHEY and CDR2 SVGAGI. CDR3: CASSYSSGAYNSPLHF. The CDR3 DNA sequence: TGTGCCAGCAGTTACTCGTCAGGTGCCTATAATTCACCCCTCCACTTT.

This clonotype was seen at least ten times. CDR3 coding DNA: TGTGCCAGCAAAGACGTGGACACTGAAGCTTTCTTT. Encoded protein: CASKDVDTEAFF. V and J are TRBV28 and TRBJ1-1, with D unresolved. CDR1 and CDR2 (germline): MDHEN, SYDVKM. CDR3 length: 12 residues. V was cut by 7 bases and J by 3 bases, with 9 bases left in between.

This clonotype was counted ten times or more. The DNA of the CDR3 is TGTGCCAGCAGTGTGAGCGGGAGGTCCCTCAATGAGCAGTTCTTC. Residues: CASSVSGRSLNEQFF. The chain is built from TRBV6-1 and TRBJ2-1, with 9 bases lining up with TRBD2. Looked up from germline, CDR1 is MNHNS and CDR2 is SASEGT. This CDR3 has 15 residues. Losses at the gene ends were 4 bases for V and 6 bases for J; bases not matched to a gene: 7.

This clonotype was seen at least ten times. V gene TRBV7-2 combines with J gene TRBJ2-2; D gene uncertain. The V end lost 2 bases, the J end lost 7 bases, and 5 bases lay between the germline ends. CDR1 is SGHTA, CDR2 FQGNSA, per germline. The CDR3 runs 12 residues. The CDR3 coding sequence is TGTGCCAGCAGCTTATACGGCGGGGAGCTGTTTTTT. Amino acids: CASSLYGGELFF.

In the case of this clonotype: This clone may be a read error of a much larger clone one base away. The genes are TRBV28 and TRBJ1-4, with a tentative D call TRBD1 (5 bases). This CDR3 region has 16 residues. The V gene's germline CDR1 is MDHEN and CDR2 SYDVKM. CDR3 DNA sequence: TGTGCCAGCAGTAGCCCCGGGGACCGGACTAATGAAACACTGTTTTTT. This translates into CASSSPGDRTNETLFF.

As for this clonotype: Because the CDR3 is missing its conserved closing phenylalanine or tryptophan, this is likely a read error. The chain employs TRBV18 and TRBJ1-5; perhaps TRBD1 as D (5 bases). The CDR3 is made up of 14 amino acids. Trimming cost V 0 bases and J 5 bases, with 8 bases left between them. Germline V gene sequence: CDR1 KGHSH, CDR2 LQKENI. The CDR3 DNA follows: TGTGCCAGCTCACCACCGGGAGGGGATCAGCCCCAGCATTAT. Residues: CASSPPGGDQPQHY.

This clonotype was found many times. The junction differs from germline at one of its ends, possibly a read error. The chain has TRBV2 and TRBJ1-1; weak D call: TRBD1 (6 bases). There are 13 residues in the CDR3. Germline CDR1 SNHLY, CDR2 FYNNEI. CDR3 amino acids: CASSEDRRTETFF. CDR3 nucleotides: TGTGCCAGCAGTGAGGACAGACGGACTGAAACTTTCTTT.

This clonotype was found a few times. The chain is built from TRBV6-1 and TRBJ2-5; 9 bases line up with TRBD2. Trimming took 7 bases from V and 1 from J; bases not matched to a gene: 10. This CDR3 contains 16 residues. Germline CDR1 is MNHNS and CDR2 is SASEGT. The CDR3 DNA sequence: TGTGCCAGCACGCCTAGAGCGGGAGGCGCCCAAGAGACCCAGTACTTC. Protein sequence: CASTPRAGGAQETQYF.

This clonotype was detected only a few times. This chain joins TRBV6-1 and TRBJ1-2; 7 bases fit TRBD1. Germline-derived CDR1 and CDR2 are MNHNS and SASEGT. The CDR3 is 15 amino acids. Trimming took 6 bases from V and 0 from J; bases not matched to a gene: 7. In DNA form, the CDR3 reads TGTGCCAGCAGACCCAGACAGGGACCTAACTATGGCTACACCTTC. Translating it yields CASRPRQGPNYGYTF.

The CDR3 DNA reads TGTGCCAGCAGTTTATATCCAGCTGAAGCTTTCTTT. The encoded protein is CASSLYPAEAFF. The V and J genes are TRBV28 and TRBJ1-1; no definite D call. This CDR3 contains 12 residues. V was pared by 1 base and J by 6 bases, with 6 bases between. Germline V gene sequence: CDR1 MDHEN, CDR2 SYDVKM.

This clonotype was seen at least ten times. The rearrangement joins TRBV2 to TRBJ2-7, with D perhaps matching TRBD2 (6 bases). This CDR3 comprises 13 residues. V was shortened by 7 bases and J by 7 bases, with 17 bases between the two germline ends. The germline gives CDR1 SNHLY, CDR2 FYNNEI. The DNA of the CDR3 is TGTGCCAGCACAGTAGCGGTCCCCCCAGAGCAGTACTTC. Protein product: CASTVAVPPEQYF. The full variable domain, its missing parts supplied by reference TRBV2 and TRBJ2-7, is EPEVTQTPSHQVTQMGQEVILRCVPISNHLYFYWYRQILGQKVEFLVSFYNNEISEKSEIFDDQFSVERPDGSNFTLKIRSTKLEDSAMYFCASTVAVPPEQYFGPGTRLTVT.

The rearrangement joins TRBV11-2 to TRBJ2-1; a possible D gene is TRBD2 (5 bases). In germline, CDR1 is SGHAT, CDR2 FQNNGV. This CDR3 has 14 amino acids. V gave up 3 bases and J gave up 12 bases, with 18 bases separating them. The CDR3 sequence: CASSFLRLAGAQFF. Written as DNA, the CDR3 is TGTGCCAGCAGCTTTCTTAGGCTAGCCGGTGCGCAGTTCTTC.

The chain uses TRBV6-5 and TRBJ2-2; no reliable D call. V was clipped by 0 bases and J by 4 bases, with 6 bases between them. Per the germline V gene, CDR1 is MNHEY and CDR2 is SVGAGI. The CDR3 is 14 residues long. As DNA, the CDR3 is TGTGCCAGCAGTTACTCGCCTCGCACCGGGGAGCTGTTTTTT. Translated, it gives CASSYSPRTGELFF.

At least ten counts were recorded for this clonotype. The CDR3 sequence: CSVPWSYGYTF. CDR3 in DNA: TGCAGCGTTCCCTGGAGCTATGGCTACACCTTC. The rearrangement joins TRBV29-1 to TRBJ1-2; no firm D call. The CDR3 loop spans 11 amino acids. CDR1 SQVTM and CDR2 ANQGSEA come from the germline V gene. Between the trimmed V and J ends, which lost 5 bases and 4 bases, there was a span of 8 bases.

This clonotype came up a few times. This clone may be a read error of a much larger clone one base away. The chain combines TRBV15 with TRBJ1-1; D possibly corresponds to TRBD1 (5 bases). Germline CDR1 and CDR2: LNHNV and YYDKDF (reference sequence). The CDR3 covers 15 residues. V was clipped by 0 bases and J by 1 base, with 9 bases between them. CDR3 loop: CATSREGRRNTEAFF. As DNA, the CDR3 is TGTGCCACCAGCAGAGAGGGACGGAGGAACACTGAAGCTTTCTTT.